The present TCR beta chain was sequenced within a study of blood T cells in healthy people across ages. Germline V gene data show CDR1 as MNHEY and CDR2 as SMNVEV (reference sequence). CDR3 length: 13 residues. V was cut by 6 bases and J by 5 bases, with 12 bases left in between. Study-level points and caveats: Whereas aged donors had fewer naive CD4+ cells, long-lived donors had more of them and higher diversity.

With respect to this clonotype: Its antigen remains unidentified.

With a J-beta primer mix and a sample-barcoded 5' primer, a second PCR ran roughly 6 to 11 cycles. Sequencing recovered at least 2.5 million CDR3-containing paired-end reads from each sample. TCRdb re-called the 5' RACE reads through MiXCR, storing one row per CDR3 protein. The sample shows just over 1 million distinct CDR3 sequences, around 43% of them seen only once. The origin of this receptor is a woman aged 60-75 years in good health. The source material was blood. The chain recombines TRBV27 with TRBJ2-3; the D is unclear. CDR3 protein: CASSKWVGDTQYF. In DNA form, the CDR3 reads TGTGCCAGCAGCAAATGGGTTGGAGATACGCAGTATTTT.